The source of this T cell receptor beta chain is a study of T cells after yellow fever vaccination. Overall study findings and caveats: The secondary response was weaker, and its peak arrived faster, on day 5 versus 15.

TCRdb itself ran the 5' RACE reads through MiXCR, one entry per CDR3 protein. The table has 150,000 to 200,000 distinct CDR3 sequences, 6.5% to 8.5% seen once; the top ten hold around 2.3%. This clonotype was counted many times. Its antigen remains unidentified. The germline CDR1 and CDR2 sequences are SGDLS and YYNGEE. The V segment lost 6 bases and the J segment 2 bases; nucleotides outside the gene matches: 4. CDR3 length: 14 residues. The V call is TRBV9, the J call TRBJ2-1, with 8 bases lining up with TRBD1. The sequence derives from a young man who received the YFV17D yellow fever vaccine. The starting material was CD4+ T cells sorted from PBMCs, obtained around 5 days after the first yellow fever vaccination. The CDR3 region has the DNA TGTGCCAGCACCCCACAGGGGGCCTACAATGAGCAGTTCTTC. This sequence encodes CASTPQGAYNEQFF.